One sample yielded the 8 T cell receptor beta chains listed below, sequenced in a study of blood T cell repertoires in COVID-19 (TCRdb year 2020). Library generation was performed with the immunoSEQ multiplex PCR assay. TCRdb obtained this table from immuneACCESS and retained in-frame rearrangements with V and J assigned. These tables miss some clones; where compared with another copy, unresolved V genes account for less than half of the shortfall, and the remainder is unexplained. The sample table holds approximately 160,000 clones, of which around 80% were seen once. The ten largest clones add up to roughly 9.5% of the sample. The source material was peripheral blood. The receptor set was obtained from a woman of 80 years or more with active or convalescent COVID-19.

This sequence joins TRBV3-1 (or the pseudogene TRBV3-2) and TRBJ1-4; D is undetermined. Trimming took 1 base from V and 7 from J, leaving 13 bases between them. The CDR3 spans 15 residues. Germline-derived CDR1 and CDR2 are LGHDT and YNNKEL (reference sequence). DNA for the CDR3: TGTGCCAGCAGCCAAGGACCGCGCAGCGGTGAAAAACTGTTTTTT. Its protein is CASSQGPRSGEKLFF.

The CDR3 is CATSREGGRNSPLHF. The CDR3 DNA sequence: TGTGCCACCAGCAGAGAAGGGGGCAGGAATTCACCCCTCCACTTT. The chain recombines TRBV15 with TRBJ1-6; 7 nucleotides match TRBD1. Looked up from germline, CDR1 is LNHNV and CDR2 is YYDKDF (reference sequence). J was trimmed by 7 bases and V by 0 bases; bases with no gene match: 3. CDR3 length equals 15 residues.

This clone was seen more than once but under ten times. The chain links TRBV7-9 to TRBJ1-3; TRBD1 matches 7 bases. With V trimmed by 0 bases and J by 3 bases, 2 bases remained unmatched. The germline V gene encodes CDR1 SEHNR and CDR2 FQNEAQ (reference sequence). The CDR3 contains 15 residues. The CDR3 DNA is TGTGCCAGCAGCTTAGCAGGGGGCATTGGAAACACCATATATTTT. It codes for CASSLAGGIGNTIYF. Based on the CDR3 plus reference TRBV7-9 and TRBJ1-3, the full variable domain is DTGVSQNPRHKITKRGQNVTFRCDPISEHNRLYWYRQTLGQGPEFLTYFQNEAQLEKSRLLSDRFSAERPKGSFSTLEIQRTEQGDSAMYLCASSLAGGIGNTIYFGEGSWLTVV.

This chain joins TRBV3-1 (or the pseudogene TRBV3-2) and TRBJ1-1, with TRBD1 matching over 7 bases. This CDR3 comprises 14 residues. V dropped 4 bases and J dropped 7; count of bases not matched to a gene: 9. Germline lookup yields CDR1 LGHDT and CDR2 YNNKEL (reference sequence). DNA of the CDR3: TGTGCCAGCAGCCTCGGGACAGCTAACGGTGAAGCTTTCTTT. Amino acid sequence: CASSLGTANGEAFF.

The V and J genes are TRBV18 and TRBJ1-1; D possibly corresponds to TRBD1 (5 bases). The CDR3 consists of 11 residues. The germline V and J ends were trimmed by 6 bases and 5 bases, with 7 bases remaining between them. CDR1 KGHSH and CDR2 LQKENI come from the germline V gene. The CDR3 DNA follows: TGTGCCAGCTCGCAGGGTACTGAAGCTTTCTTT. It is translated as CASSQGTEAFF.

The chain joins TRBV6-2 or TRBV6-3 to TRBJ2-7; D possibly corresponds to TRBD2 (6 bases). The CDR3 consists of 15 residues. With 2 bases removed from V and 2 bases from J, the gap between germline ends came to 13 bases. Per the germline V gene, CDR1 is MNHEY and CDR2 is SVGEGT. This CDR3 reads CASSYDGTLAYEQYF. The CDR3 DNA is TGTGCCAGCAGTTACGATGGGACTTTGGCCTACGAGCAGTACTTC.

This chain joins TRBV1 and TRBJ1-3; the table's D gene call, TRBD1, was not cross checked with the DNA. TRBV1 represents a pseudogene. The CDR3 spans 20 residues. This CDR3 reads CTSSQDGHREVCDSGNTIYF. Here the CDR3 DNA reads TGCACCAGCAGCCAAGATGGTCACAGGGAAGTTTGTGACTCTGGAAACACCATATATTTT.

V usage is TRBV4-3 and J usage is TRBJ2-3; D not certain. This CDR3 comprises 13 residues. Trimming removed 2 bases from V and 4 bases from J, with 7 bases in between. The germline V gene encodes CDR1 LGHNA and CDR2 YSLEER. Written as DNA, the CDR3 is TGCGCCAGCAGCCAAAGTCAGGCAGATACGCAGTATTTT. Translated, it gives CASSQSQADTQYF.